Below, one TCR beta chain is given with its context. Antigen specificity is unknown. Expressed TCRB transcripts were sequenced, since all the RNA that had been isolated was reverse transcribed. This table comes from immunoSEQ multiplex PCR, and its TCRdb copy is limited to in-frame clones, with some not included. The top ten clones hold roughly 0.7% of a sample with about 70,000 clones, almost 50% of them seen once. This sample stems from a study of beta chain features in type 1 diabetes. Study outcomes and limitations: All four CD4+ subsets from Type 1 diabetes patients carried moderately but significantly shorter TCRB CDR3s.

The J segment lost 2 bases and the V segment lost 6 bases, leaving 3 bases of the junction unmatched. The length of the CDR3 is 14 residues. Germline V gene lookup returns CDR1 SGHAT and CDR2 FQDESV (reference sequence). The chain recombines TRBV11-1 with TRBJ2-3; 9 bases are shared with TRBD2. The TCR comes from a man in his thirties or forties with type 1 diabetes. The sequenced material came from central memory CD4+ T cells from blood. CDR3 sequence: CASSLGLATDTQYF. The CDR3 bases are TGTGCCAGCAGTTTGGGACTAGCCACAGATACGCAGTATTTT.